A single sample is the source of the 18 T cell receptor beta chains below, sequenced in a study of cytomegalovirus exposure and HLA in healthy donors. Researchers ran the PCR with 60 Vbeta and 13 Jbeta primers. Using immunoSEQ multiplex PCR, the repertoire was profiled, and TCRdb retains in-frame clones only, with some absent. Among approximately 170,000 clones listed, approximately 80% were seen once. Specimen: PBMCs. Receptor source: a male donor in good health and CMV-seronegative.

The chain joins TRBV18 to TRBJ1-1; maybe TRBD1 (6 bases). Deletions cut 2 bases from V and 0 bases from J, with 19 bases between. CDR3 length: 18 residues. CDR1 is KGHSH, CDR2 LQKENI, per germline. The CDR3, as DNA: TGTGCCAGCTCACCATTGTCAGGGGATAGTTGGGTGAACACTGAAGCTTTCTTT. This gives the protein CASSPLSGDSWVNTEAFF.

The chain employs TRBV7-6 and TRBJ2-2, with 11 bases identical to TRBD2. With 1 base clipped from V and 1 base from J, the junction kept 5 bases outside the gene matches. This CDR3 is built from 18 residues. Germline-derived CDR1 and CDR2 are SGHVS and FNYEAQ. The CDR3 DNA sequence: TGTGCCAGCAGCTTAGTAGGGACTAGCGGACAGAACACCGGGGAGCTGTTTTTT. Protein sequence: CASSLVGTSGQNTGELFF.

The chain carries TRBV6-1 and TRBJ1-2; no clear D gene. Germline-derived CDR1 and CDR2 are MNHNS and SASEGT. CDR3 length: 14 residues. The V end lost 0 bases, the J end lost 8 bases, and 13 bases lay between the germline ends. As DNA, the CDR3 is TGTGCCAGCAGTGAAGCTTCCGCTGAGAGGGGCTACACCTTC. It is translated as CASSEASAERGYTF.

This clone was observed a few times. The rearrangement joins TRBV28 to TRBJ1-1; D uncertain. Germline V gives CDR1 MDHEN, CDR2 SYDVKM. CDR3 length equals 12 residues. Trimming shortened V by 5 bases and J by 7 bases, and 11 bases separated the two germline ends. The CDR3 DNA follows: TGTGCCAGCAGTCTGCCTCGGGGTGAAGCTTTCTTT. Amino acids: CASSLPRGEAFF.

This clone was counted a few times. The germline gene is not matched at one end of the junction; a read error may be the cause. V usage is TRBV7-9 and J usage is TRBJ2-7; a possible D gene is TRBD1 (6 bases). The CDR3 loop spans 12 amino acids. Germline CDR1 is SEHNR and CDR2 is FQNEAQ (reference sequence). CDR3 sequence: CSSSTDSYEQYF. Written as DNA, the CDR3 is TGTTCCAGCAGCACGGACAGCTACGAGCAGTACTTC.

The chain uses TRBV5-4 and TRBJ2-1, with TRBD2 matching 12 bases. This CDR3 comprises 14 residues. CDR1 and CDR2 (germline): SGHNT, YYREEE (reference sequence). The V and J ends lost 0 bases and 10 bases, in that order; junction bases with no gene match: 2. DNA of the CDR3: TGTGCCAGCAGCTTGGTGCTAGCGGGGGGGGAGCAGTTCTTC. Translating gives CASSLVLAGGEQFF.

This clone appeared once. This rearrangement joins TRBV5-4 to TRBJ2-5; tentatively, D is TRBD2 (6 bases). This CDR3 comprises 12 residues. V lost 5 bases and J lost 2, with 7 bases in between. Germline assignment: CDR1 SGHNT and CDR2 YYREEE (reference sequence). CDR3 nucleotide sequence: TGTGCCAGCAGTGGGACTCAAGAGACCCAGTACTTC. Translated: CASSGTQETQYF.

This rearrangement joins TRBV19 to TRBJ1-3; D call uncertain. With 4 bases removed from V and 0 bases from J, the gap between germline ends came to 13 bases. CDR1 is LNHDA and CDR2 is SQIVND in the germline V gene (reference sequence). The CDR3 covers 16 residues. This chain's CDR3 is CASSRRQQDSGNTIYF. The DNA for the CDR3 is TGTGCCAGTAGTAGACGGCAGCAGGACTCTGGAAACACCATATATTTT.

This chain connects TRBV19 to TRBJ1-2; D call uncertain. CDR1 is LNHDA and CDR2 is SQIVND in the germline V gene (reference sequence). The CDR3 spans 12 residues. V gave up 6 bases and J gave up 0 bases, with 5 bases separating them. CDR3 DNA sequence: TGTGCCAGTAGGACTCCTAACTATGGCTACACCTTC. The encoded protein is CASRTPNYGYTF.

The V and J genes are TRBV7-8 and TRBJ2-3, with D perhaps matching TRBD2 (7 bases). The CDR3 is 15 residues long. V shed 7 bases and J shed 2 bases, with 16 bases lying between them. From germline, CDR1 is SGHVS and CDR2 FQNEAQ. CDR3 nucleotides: TGTGCCAGCAAAGGTGCGGGGGCCCCCACAGATACGCAGTATTTT. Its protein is CASKGAGAPTDTQYF.

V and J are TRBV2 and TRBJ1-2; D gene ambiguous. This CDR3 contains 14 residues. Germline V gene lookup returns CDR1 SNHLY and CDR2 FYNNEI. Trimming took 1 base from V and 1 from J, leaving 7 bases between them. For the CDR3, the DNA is TGTGCCAGCAGTGAAGGGAGTTTTAACTATGGCTACACCTTC. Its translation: CASSEGSFNYGYTF.

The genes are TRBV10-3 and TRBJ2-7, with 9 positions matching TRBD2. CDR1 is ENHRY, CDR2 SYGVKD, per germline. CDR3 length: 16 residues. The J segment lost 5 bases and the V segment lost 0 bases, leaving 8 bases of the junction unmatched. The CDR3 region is CAISESRSSGADEQYF. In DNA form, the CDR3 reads TGTGCCATCAGTGAGTCGAGGTCTAGCGGGGCTGACGAGCAGTACTTC.

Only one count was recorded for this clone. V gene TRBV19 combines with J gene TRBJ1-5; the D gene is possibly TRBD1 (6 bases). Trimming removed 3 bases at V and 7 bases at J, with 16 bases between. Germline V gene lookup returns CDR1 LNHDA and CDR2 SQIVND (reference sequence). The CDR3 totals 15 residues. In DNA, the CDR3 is TGTGCCAGTAGTATTAGAGGGGGAAGGGGGCAGCCCCAGCATTTT. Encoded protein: CASSIRGGRGQPQHF. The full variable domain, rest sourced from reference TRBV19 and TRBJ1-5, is DGGITQSPKYLFRKEGQNVTLSCEQNLNHDAMYWYRQDPGQGLRLIYYSQIVNDFQKGDIAEGYSVSREKKESFPLTVTSAQKNPTAFYLCASSIRGGRGQPQHFGDGTRLSIL.

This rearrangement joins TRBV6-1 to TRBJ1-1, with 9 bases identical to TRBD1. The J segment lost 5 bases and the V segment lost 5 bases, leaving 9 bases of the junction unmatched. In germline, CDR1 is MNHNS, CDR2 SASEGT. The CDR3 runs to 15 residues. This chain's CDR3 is CASSPKTGGGTEAFF. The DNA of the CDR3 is TGTGCCAGCAGTCCTAAGACAGGGGGAGGGACTGAAGCTTTCTTT.

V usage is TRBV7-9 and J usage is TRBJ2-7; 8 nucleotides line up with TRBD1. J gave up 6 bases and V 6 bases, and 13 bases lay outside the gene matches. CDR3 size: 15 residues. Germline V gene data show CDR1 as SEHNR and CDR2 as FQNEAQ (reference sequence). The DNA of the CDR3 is TGTGCCAGCAGATCTTACCGGGACAGGATCTCCGAGCAGTACTTC. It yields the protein CASRSYRDRISEQYF.

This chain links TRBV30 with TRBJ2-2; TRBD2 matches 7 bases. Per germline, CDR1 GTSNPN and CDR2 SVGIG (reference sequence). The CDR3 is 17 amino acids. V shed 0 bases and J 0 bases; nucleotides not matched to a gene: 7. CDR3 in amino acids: CAWSVGVTSANTGELFF. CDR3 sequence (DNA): TGTGCCTGGAGTGTAGGAGTCACTAGCGCGAACACCGGGGAGCTGTTTTTT.

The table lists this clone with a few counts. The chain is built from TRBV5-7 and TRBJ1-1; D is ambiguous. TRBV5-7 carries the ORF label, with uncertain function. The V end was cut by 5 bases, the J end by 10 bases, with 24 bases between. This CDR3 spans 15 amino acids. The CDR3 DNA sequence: TGTGCCAGCAGAGCTTCTGCCCGGAGGGTTGAATTAGCTTTCTTT. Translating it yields CASRASARRVELAFF.

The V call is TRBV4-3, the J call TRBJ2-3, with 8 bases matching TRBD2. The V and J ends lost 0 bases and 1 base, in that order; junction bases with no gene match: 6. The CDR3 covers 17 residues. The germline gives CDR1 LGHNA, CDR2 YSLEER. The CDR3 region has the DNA TGCGCCAGCAGCCAAGACTTCGGGCGGGGGGGCACAGATACGCAGTATTTT. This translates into CASSQDFGRGGTDTQYF.